This section outlines one T cell receptor beta chain sequence together with its context. No antigen is known for it. The sample belongs to a study of OX40 agonist ivuxolimab in advanced cancers. Study results and limitations: CD4+ and CD8+ T cells in blood underwent clonal expansion by week 6 at 0.1 to 3.0 mg/kg.

Measured with immunoSEQ multiplex PCR; TCRdb has only the in-frame clones, and not every one. The sample has around 60,000 clones; approximately 78% are singletons. The source is an adult with an advanced solid tumor such as melanoma, head and neck, liver or kidney cancer. Sequencing was performed on CD4+ or CD8+ T cells sorted from blood, taken in a trial of the OX40 agonist ivuxolimab.

CDR3 sequence (DNA): TGTGCCAGCTCACCCAGTCTTAGCCAGGTCGGGGAGACCCAGTACTTC. It specifies CASSPSLSQVGETQYF. The rearrangement links TRBV18 to TRBJ2-5; D not resolved. The V end lost 3 bases, the J end lost 5 bases, and 19 bases lay between the germline ends. Germline CDR1 is KGHSH and CDR2 is LQKENI. CDR3 length equals 16 residues.